This T cell receptor (beta chain) was profiled in a study of blood T cell dynamics during melanoma immunotherapy. Study-wide points: Clones driving repertoire changes may be melanoma-specific or general immune activation. PBMC repertoires of eventual disease-control patients split at W3 into clonality or diversity gains.

Stated time point: week 3, after first cycle of checkpoint inhibitor. Prior systemic cancer therapy, immunosuppressant use and other active malignancies excluded patients. Method: immunoSEQ multiplex PCR; TCRdb's copy keeps in-frame clones and lacks some. The table has 25,000 to 30,000 clones, approximately 88% seen once. Points on this clone: Its target is unknown.

Trimming pared 2 bases from V and 0 bases from J, leaving 7 bases between. The CDR3 totals 15 residues. In germline, CDR1 is MGHDK, CDR2 SYGVNS. This clonotype originated in a human donor with melanoma. This chain connects TRBV25-1 to TRBJ1-4; D ambiguous. The input for sequencing was blood, taken from a patient treated with checkpoint blockade. The CDR3 reads CASSEPGPTNEKLFF. The CDR3 DNA is TGTGCCAGCAGTGAACCGGGTCCAACTAATGAAAAACTGTTTTTT.